What follows describes a single T cell receptor (beta chain). The sample belongs to a study of blood T cell repertoires in COVID-19. Study background: Spain, Italy and the United States supplied samples that represented acute and convalescent COVID-19. The cDNA or gDNA used as material had been derived from T cells, B-cell-depleted T cells, or PBMCs.

Per the original methods: Reference gene primer amplification yielded estimated nucleated cell counts. Repertoires were generated with immunoSEQ multiplex PCR, while TCRdb's copy carries only in-frame clones and drops some. V and J calls and clone size are copied from that table; D and trimming were computed from the DNA. The sample contains 110,000 or so clones, around 85% of which appear only once. The Seattle patients joined while their infection was active and were tracked longitudinally afterward. In germline, CDR1 is KGHSY, CDR2 FQNENV. Trimming pared 4 bases from V and 4 bases from J, leaving 16 bases between. CDR3 length: 15 residues.

This receptor was obtained from a woman in her sixties with COVID-19, enrolled during active disease. This chain links TRBV16 with TRBJ1-2; no firm D call. The sequencing input was peripheral blood. The CDR3 region is CASSPPLRMSYGYTF. The DNA of the CDR3 is TGTGCCAGCAGCCCCCCCTTGAGGATGAGCTATGGCTACACCTTC.